The clone carrying this T cell receptor (beta chain) was recorded a few times. The data are from a study of blood T cell repertoires in COVID-19. Across the study: PBMCs, B-cell-depleted T cells, or T cells provided the cDNA or gDNA that made up the material.

In the original processing: Amplification of reference gene primers provided the estimated nucleated cell counts. Clones were read by immunoSEQ multiplex PCR, and TCRdb kept only the in-frame ones, dropping some. From that table come the V and J calls and clone size; the DNA was used to work out D and trimming. The repertoire consists of 150,000 to 200,000 clones, with over 75% occurring once and the leading ten covering 2.5% to 3%. Germline V CDR1 and CDR2: SGHKS, YYEKEE (reference sequence). Deletions cut 6 bases from V and 6 bases from J, with 16 bases between. The CDR3 loop spans 14 amino acids. The sequencing input was peripheral blood. This chain uses TRBV5-5 with TRBJ1-5; D uncertain. The TCR comes from a woman aged 80 or over with active or convalescent COVID-19. CDR3 region: CASTPVPSSQPQHF. The CDR3 bases are TGTGCCAGCACCCCGGTACCGAGTTCTCAGCCCCAGCATTTT.